This T cell receptor beta chain was recovered during a study of PD-1 blockade in mismatch repair-deficient tumors. General study points: Rapid post-treatment expansion, then contraction, generally preceding radiologic response, marked tumor-resident clones.

TCRdb's table, derived via immunoSEQ multiplex PCR, lists solely in-frame clones and lacks some. The sample holds more than 40,000 clones; 81% are singletons and the top ten take over 7.5%. With 1 base clipped from V and 4 bases from J, the junction kept 8 bases outside the gene matches. Germline V gives CDR1 SQVTM, CDR2 ANQGSEA. The CDR3 has 16 residues. With respect to this clone: Its specificity is not known.

This sequence was found in an adult with mismatch repair-deficient cancer. The chain carries TRBV29-1 and TRBJ1-2, with TRBD1 matching over 11 bases. The sample consisted of peripheral blood, taken about 4.5 months after starting pembrolizumab. This chain's CDR3 is CSVEVLDRGPIYGYTF. CDR3 sequence (DNA): TGCAGCGTTGAAGTTCTGGACAGGGGGCCCATCTATGGCTACACCTTC.